The source of this T cell receptor beta chain is a study of cytomegalovirus exposure and HLA in healthy donors. PCR used 60 Vbeta primers and 13 Jbeta primers. Sequencing used immunoSEQ multiplex PCR; TCRdb keeps in-frame clones, though not all of them. This repertoire shows 150,000 to 180,000 clones, approximately 69% found once; its top ten account for approximately 2.1%. General observations from the study: Cytomegalovirus status was reportedly diagnosed by the classifier with high sensitivity and specificity.

Of note for this clone: The target antigen is unknown.

V was cut by 6 bases and J by 2 bases, with 21 bases left in between. The CDR3 loop spans 17 amino acids. CDR1 and CDR2 (germline): MDHEN, SYDVKM. Material for sequencing was PBMCs. The rearrangement uses TRBV28 and TRBJ2-3; a possible D gene is TRBD1 (5 bases). The receptor was isolated from a man aged 25 to 45 in good health and CMV-seronegative. The CDR3 loop reads CASRAGILTSYTDTQYF. In DNA, the CDR3 is TGTGCCAGCAGAGCAGGGATCCTCACCAGTTACACAGATACGCAGTATTTT.